This is a list of T cell receptor beta chains from one sample in a study of T cells in Graves' hyperthyroidism and ophthalmopathy. TCRdb independently ran MiXCR on the multiplex PCR reads; one entry per CDR3 protein. The sample carries roughly 350,000 distinct CDR3 sequences, about 14% recorded once. Sequencing was done on a sample of blood. Receptors originate from a woman under 40 with Graves' ophthalmopathy. Each CDR3 is given with its conserved first and last residue. The D gene is left open where the match is weak. Clone size is not always given. Where it is, it says once, few, many or a class for expanded clones.

>TRBJ2-3|TRBV5-1|-|-
TGCGCCAGCAGCTTGGTCCTAGCTGTCGAGAGGGATACGCAGTATTTT
CASSLVLAVERDTQYF
>TRBJ2-5|TRBV30|-|-
TGTGCCTGGGCAAGGGGGTTGGAGACCCAGTACTTC
CAWARGLETQYF
>TRBJ1-6|TRBV30|many|TRBD1
TGTGCCTGGAGTGTAGCCCGGGGGACAGGAGATTCACCCCTCCACTTT
CAWSVARGTGDSPLHF
>TRBJ2-5|TRBV2|-|TRBD1
TGTGCCAACAGGGGGGAGACCCAGTACTTC
CANRGETQYF
>TRBJ1-5|TRBV28|many|-
TGTGCCAGCAGCCTAACAGGGTCGAATCAGCCCCAGCATTTT
CASSLTGSNQPQHF
>TRBJ1-2|TRBV5-1|many|TRBD1
TGCGCCAGCAGCTTGCCGACAGGGGATGGCTACACCTTC
CASSLPTGDGYTF
>TRBJ2-7|TRBV3-1|many|TRBD2
TGTGCCAGCAGCCAAGATCCGGCTAGCGGGGCCTACGAGCAGTACTTC
CASSQDPASGAYEQYF
>TRBJ1-4|TRBV24-1|few|-
TGTGCCACCAGTGATTTGGGGGGAAAACTGTTTTTT
CATSDLGGKLFF
>TRBJ2-5|TRBV6-1|many|-
TGTGCCAGCAGTGCACAGGGTCGGGAGACCCAGTACTTC
CASSAQGRETQYF
>TRBJ2-2|TRBV27|-|TRBD1
TGTGCCAGCAGTTGGACAGGGGCGAACACCGGGGAGCTGTTTTTT
CASSWTGANTGELFF
>TRBJ1-2|TRBV6-1|many|-
TGTGCCAGCAGTGAACCAAGACAGCTTTACTATGGCTACACCTTC
CASSEPRQLYYGYTF
>TRBJ1-4|TRBV28|many|TRBD1
TGTGCCAGCAGTTTCTCCTTTAAGGGGGCAAATGAAAAACTGTTTTTT
CASSFSFKGANEKLFF
>TRBJ2-3|TRBV20-1|few|TRBD2
TGCAGTGCCGACCTGGGACTAGCGGGGGCGAGTGATACGCAGTATTTT
CSADLGLAGASDTQYF
>TRBJ1-5|TRBV12-3/TRBV12-4|many|TRBD1
TGTGCCAGCAGTTTAGGGACAGGGCAGGGTCAGCCCCAGCATTTT
CASSLGTGQGQPQHF
>TRBJ2-1|TRBV19|few|-
TGTGCCAGTAGTATATGGCCATACAATGAGCGGTTCTTC
CASSIWPYNERFF
>TRBJ2-5|TRBV12-3/TRBV12-4|many|TRBD1
TGTGCCAGCAGTAAGGGACAGGGGGCAGAGACCCAGTACTTC
CASSKGQGAETQYF
>TRBJ2-1|TRBV6-1|-|-
TGTGCCAGCAGTACGAGGGGGAGCTCCTACGATCAGCAGTTCTTC
CASSTRGSSYDQQFF
>TRBJ2-2|TRBV2|many|TRBD1
TGTGCCAGCAATTTGGACAGGTTTGACACCGGGGAGCTGTTTTTT
CASNLDRFDTGELFF
>TRBJ1-1|TRBV6-2/TRBV6-3|many|-
TGTGCCAGCAGTTACTCACCGAGAAGAGACACTGAAGCTTTCTTT
CASSYSPRRDTEAFF
>TRBJ1-1|TRBV25-1|-|-
TGTGCCAGCAGTGAATATTCGGGGGGAGTGGACACTGAAGCTTTCTTT
CASSEYSGGVDTEAFF
>TRBJ2-7|TRBV2|many|-
TGTGCCAGCATACAGATAACCTACGAGCAGTACTTC
CASIQITYEQYF
>TRBJ2-7|TRBV6-1|many|TRBD1
TGTGCCAGCAGTGAGCAACCACCGGGACAGGGTATCTACGAGCAGTACTTC
CASSEQPPGQGIYEQYF
>TRBJ2-4|TRBV7-2|many|-
TGTGCCAGCAGCCCGCCTGGGGCCGTTTTGGCCAAAAACATTCAGTACTTC
CASSPPGAVLAKNIQYF
>TRBJ2-1|TRBV19|many|TRBD2
TGTGCCACAACAATAGCGGGCTACTACAATGAGCAGTTCTTC
CATTIAGYYNEQFF
>TRBJ2-1|TRBV12-3/TRBV12-4|many|-
TGTGCCAGCAGTCGATCGGGGGCCCCCTACAATGAGCAGTTCTTC
CASSRSGAPYNEQFF
>TRBJ1-1|TRBV6-1|many|-
TGTGCCAGCAGAAACTGGGGGTCTGTATCTGAAGCTTTCTTT
CASRNWGSVSEAFF
>TRBJ1-1|TRBV5-1|few|-
TGCGCCAGCAGCTTGTTAAGGATGAACAGTGAAGCTTTCTTT
CASSLLRMNSEAFF
>TRBJ2-7|TRBV5-1|once|TRBD1
TGCGCCAGCAGCCTAAGCCGGGGACAGGGCTACGAGCAGTACTTC
CASSLSRGQGYEQYF
>TRBJ1-1|TRBV14|many|TRBD1
TGTGCCAGCAGCCAACGGACAGGGTGGAACACTGAAGCTTTCTTT
CASSQRTGWNTEAFF
>TRBJ2-5|TRBV30|many|-
TGTGCCTGGAGTTTGGGGGGAGAAGAGACCCAGTACTTC
CAWSLGGEETQYF
>TRBJ1-5|TRBV19|once|TRBD1
TGTGCCAGTAGTATTGGGGAGGGGACAGGGCAAAGACAGCCCCAGCATTTT
CASSIGEGTGQRQPQHF
>TRBJ2-7|TRBV7-6|many|-
TGTGCCAGCAGCTTAGTACAGGGTTTCCACGAGCAGTACTTC
CASSLVQGFHEQYF
>TRBJ1-2|TRBV20-1|many|-
TGCAGTGCCCCCCCGGGACATCTCGCGGAGGGCTACACCTTC
CSAPPGHLAEGYTF
>TRBJ1-5|TRBV6-1|-|-
TGTGCCAGCAGTGCGACAGGTTATAGCAATCAGCCCCAGCATTTT
CASSATGYSNQPQHF
>TRBJ2-7|TRBV6-1|-|-
TGTGCCAGCATGAGGAGCCCCGACTACGAGCAGTACTTC
CASMRSPDYEQYF
>TRBJ1-2|TRBV30|many|-
TGTGCCTGGAGTGAGGGACCATTTGGCTACACCTTC
CAWSEGPFGYTF
>TRBJ2-2|TRBV2|many|-
TGTGCCAGCAGGGGGGGTCAGGACACCGGGGAGCTGTTTTTT
CASRGGQDTGELFF
>TRBJ2-1|TRBV6-4|many|TRBD2
TGTGCCAGCAGTGACTCGCCTAGCGGGGACCCCATCAATGAGCAGTTCTTC
CASSDSPSGDPINEQFF
>TRBJ2-2|TRBV27|-|-
TGTGCCAGCAGTTTACTAGCAGTCACCGGGGAGCTGTTTTTT
CASSLLAVTGELFF
>TRBJ1-1|TRBV29-1|many|-
TGCAGCGTTGATCTGGGTTTGGGTACTGAAGCTTTCTTT
CSVDLGLGTEAFF
>TRBJ2-3|TRBV27|many|-
TGTGCCAGCAGTTCTACAGGGTCCGTTTTTTTTTCAGCAGATACGCAGTATTTT
CASSSTGSVFFSADTQYF
>TRBJ2-1|TRBV11-2|many|TRBD2
TGTGCCAGCAGTCGGGACCGAGGACTAGCGGGGGGAGGAGAGCAGTTCTTC
CASSRDRGLAGGGEQFF
>TRBJ2-7|TRBV9|-|-
TGTGCCAGCAGCGGAACAGGATTCGCCTACGAGCAGTACTTC
CASSGTGFAYEQYF
>TRBJ2-7|TRBV7-9|many|-
TGTGCCAGCAGCCCCGGACCTCCCAGCTCCTACGAGCAGTACTTC
CASSPGPPSSYEQYF
>TRBJ2-3|TRBV20-1|once|-
TGCAGTGCTAGCGGGACGCTTCCCGATACGCAGTATTTT
CSASGTLPDTQYF
>TRBJ2-7|TRBV6-1|many|-
TGTGCCAGCAGTGATTCGGGGCGGCAGCCCTACGAGCAGTACTTC
CASSDSGRQPYEQYF
>TRBJ1-2|TRBV7-3|few|TRBD1
TGTGCCAGCAGCTCGCAGGGGGCGGAAGGCTACACCTTC
CASSSQGAEGYTF
>TRBJ2-1|TRBV28|-|-
TGTGCCAGCAGTACCCTCGATGAGCAGTTCTTC
CASSTLDEQFF
>TRBJ1-1|TRBV18|many|-
TGTGCCAGCTCAGTAGGGTCCCCTGAAGCTTTCTTT
CASSVGSPEAFF
>TRBJ1-6|TRBV20-1|few|-
TGCAGTGCTAGAGGGACCGACTGGATTAGGGATTCACCCCTCCACTTT
CSARGTDWIRDSPLHF
>TRBJ2-5|TRBV10-3|many|-
TGTGCCATCAGTCCCGACCGAGACCAAGAGACCCAGTACTTC
CAISPDRDQETQYF
>TRBJ1-3|TRBV7-8|-|-
TGTGCCAGCAGCTTAGCAGGGTACGGAAACACCATATATTTT
CASSLAGYGNTIYF
>TRBJ2-1|TRBV7-3|many|-
TGTGCCAGCAGCCCGAATGGCAGGGGATCCTACAATGAGCAGTTCTTC
CASSPNGRGSYNEQFF
>TRBJ2-5|TRBV10-3|many|TRBD2
TGTGCCATCGGGACTAGCGGGGGTGCTGAGACCCAGTACTTC
CAIGTSGGAETQYF
>TRBJ2-2|TRBV4-1|many|-
TGCGCCAGCAGCCAAGGCTACCGGGCAACCTTAACCGGGGAGCTGTTTTTT
CASSQGYRATLTGELFF
>TRBJ2-1|TRBV20-1|many|-
TGCAGTGCTAGAGGATCTAGCTCCTACAATGAGCAGTTCTTC
CSARGSSSYNEQFF
>TRBJ2-7|TRBV5-8|-|-
TGTGCCAGCAGCTTGTTCGCTCTGGAAGAAGGCTCCTACGAGCAGTACTTC
CASSLFALEEGSYEQYF